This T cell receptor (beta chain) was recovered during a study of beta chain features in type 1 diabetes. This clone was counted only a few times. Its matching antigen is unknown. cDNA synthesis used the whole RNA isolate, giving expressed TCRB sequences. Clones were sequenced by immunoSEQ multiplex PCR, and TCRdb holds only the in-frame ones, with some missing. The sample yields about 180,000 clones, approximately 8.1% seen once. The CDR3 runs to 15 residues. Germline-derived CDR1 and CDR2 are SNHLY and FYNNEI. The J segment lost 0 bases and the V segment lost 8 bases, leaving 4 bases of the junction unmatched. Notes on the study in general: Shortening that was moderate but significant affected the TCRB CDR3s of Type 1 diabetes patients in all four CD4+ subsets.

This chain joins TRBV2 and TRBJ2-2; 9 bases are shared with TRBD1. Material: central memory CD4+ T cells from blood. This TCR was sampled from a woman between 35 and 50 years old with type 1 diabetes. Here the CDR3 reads CASGRQGANTGELFF. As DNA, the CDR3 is TGTGCCAGCGGACGACAGGGGGCGAACACCGGGGAGCTGTTTTTT.